This entry lists 21 T cell receptor beta chains sequenced from one sample in a study of T cells after yellow fever vaccination. Each CDR3 protein gets one entry after TCRdb re-called the 5' RACE reads with MiXCR. Of about 69,000 distinct CDR3 sequences detected, 5% to 6.5% appear once; the ten largest clones hold under 2.5%. Material: CD4+ T cells sorted from PBMCs, obtained more than 14 days after the first yellow fever vaccination. The receptors derive from a man aged 18 to 30 who received the YFV17D yellow fever vaccine.

This clonotype has at least ten counts. J is TRBJ1-1 and V is TRBV5-1; possible D gene TRBD1, 6 bases. The CDR3 runs 16 residues. The germline V gene encodes CDR1 SGHRS and CDR2 YFSETQ. V dropped 0 bases and J dropped 5 bases, with 17 bases sitting between them. In nucleotides, the CDR3 is TGCGCCAGCAGCTTGGCCGGGACACTCAGAGGGACTGAAGCTTTCTTT. Protein: CASSLAGTLRGTEAFF.

There are many counts of this clonotype. J is TRBJ1-2 and V is TRBV11-2; TRBD1 matches at 9 bases. Germline trimming cut 4 bases from V and 6 bases from J; bases unmatched to any gene: 3. Germline V gene data show CDR1 as SGHAT and CDR2 as FQNNGV. This CDR3 has 13 residues. The DNA for the CDR3 is TGTGCCAGCAGCTCTGGACAGGGGAATGGCTACACCTTC. The encoded protein is CASSSGQGNGYTF.

This clonotype was counted at least ten times. The genes are TRBV12-3 or TRBV12-4 and TRBJ2-5; TRBD1 might be the D (6 bases). Trimming took off 5 bases at V and 1 base at J, with 11 bases between the two ends. CDR3 length: 14 residues. The CDR3 here is CASSPGQTQETQYF. The CDR3 nucleotides read TGTGCCAGCAGTCCCGGACAGACCCAAGAGACCCAGTACTTC.

This clonotype was seen at least ten times. V gene TRBV7-9 combines with J gene TRBJ2-3, with D tentatively TRBD1 or TRBD2 (5 bases each). The CDR3 is 14 amino acids. In germline, CDR1 is SEHNR, CDR2 FQNEAQ (reference sequence). V gave up 4 bases and J gave up 4 bases, with 12 bases separating them. CDR3 loop: CASSYRGLADTQYF. The CDR3 DNA follows: TGTGCCAGCAGCTACCGGGGCCTGGCAGATACGCAGTATTTT. The variable domain in full, with the rest retrieved from reference TRBV7-9 and TRBJ2-3, is DTGVSQNPRHKITKRGQNVTFRCDPISEHNRLYWYRQTLGQGPEFLTYFQNEAQLEKSRLLSDRFSAERPKGSFSTLEIQRTEQGDSAMYLCASSYRGLADTQYFGPGTRLTVL.

This clonotype was observed a single time. A much larger clonotype is one base distant, so this may be a read error. V and J are TRBV28 and TRBJ2-7; 9 bases agree with TRBD2. V was pared by 5 bases and J by 6 bases, with 8 bases of the junction left unmatched. Per germline, CDR1 MDHEN and CDR2 SYDVKM. The CDR3 is 14 residues long. The CDR3 reads CASSTEGLAAEQYV. CDR3 DNA: TGTGCCAGCAGTACTGAGGGACTAGCCGCCGAGCAGTACGTC.

This clonotype was recorded many times. V is TRBV6-5 and J is TRBJ2-7, with 9 bases that match TRBD1. Germline CDR1 MNHEY, CDR2 SVGAGI. V lost 7 bases, J lost 5 bases, and 21 bases stayed unmatched. The CDR3 has 18 amino acids. CDR3 sequence: CASTLPRSWPGQGHEQYF. Written as DNA, the CDR3 is TGTGCCAGCACCCTCCCGCGATCTTGGCCGGGACAGGGCCACGAGCAGTACTTC.

This clonotype was seen many times. The chain recombines TRBV6-5 with TRBJ1-2; weak D call: TRBD1 (5 bases). V was cut by 6 bases and J by 2 bases, with 10 bases left in between. CDR3 length equals 13 residues. The germline V gene has CDR1 MNHEY and CDR2 SVGAGI. In DNA, the CDR3 is TGTGCCAGCAGCCCCGGGGCGAACTATGGCTACACCTTC. Residues: CASSPGANYGYTF.

This clonotype was counted ten times or more. The rearrangement links TRBV7-8 to TRBJ1-3, with TRBD1 matching 10 bases. The CDR3 sequence is 16 residues long. The germline CDR1 and CDR2 sequences are SGHVS and FQNEAQ. Trimming cost V 3 bases and J 0 bases; bases outside gene matches: 2. The CDR3 coding sequence is TGTGCCAGCAGCTTGGGACAGGGGAACTCTGGAAACACCATATATTTT. Translation: CASSLGQGNSGNTIYF.

This clonotype was seen ten or more times. This sequence joins TRBV7-2 and TRBJ1-1; D is unresolved. CDR1 SGHTA and CDR2 FQGNSA come from the germline V gene. Trimming pared 1 base from V and 0 bases from J, leaving 9 bases between. This CDR3 has 15 residues. In DNA form, the CDR3 reads TGTGCCAGCAGCTTAGACCCGGTAATGAACACTGAAGCTTTCTTT. Its protein is CASSLDPVMNTEAFF.

In the case of this clonotype: One base away lies a much larger clone, so this may be a sequencing read error. V gene TRBV5-1 combines with J gene TRBJ1-2; maybe TRBD1 (5 bases). Trimming cost V 3 bases and J 8 bases, with 17 bases left between them. CDR3 size: 14 residues. Germline V gene lookup returns CDR1 SGHRS and CDR2 YFSETQ. Here the CDR3 DNA reads TGCGCCAGCAGCTCCCGGGGCAGGAGCTCCGGCTACACCTTC. It codes for CASSSRGRSSGYTF.

This clonotype was picked up many times. The rearrangement joins TRBV2 to TRBJ2-3; no clear D gene. V lost 7 bases to trimming and J lost 6 bases, with 11 bases between them. Germline CDR1 SNHLY, CDR2 FYNNEI. This CDR3 is built from 12 residues. The CDR3 nucleotides are TGTGCCAGCAACACAGTGGTGGATACGCAGTATTTT. The encoded protein is CASNTVVDTQYF.

In the case of this clonotype: A much larger clone is a single base away; this may be a read error. The CDR3 sequence is CAILRGGGDHTQYF. The CDR3 DNA reads TGTGCCATCCTCCGTGGGGGGGGCGACCATACGCAGTATTTT. The chain employs TRBV10-3 and TRBJ2-3, with D possibly TRBD2 on 7 matching bases. CDR1 and CDR2 (germline): ENHRY, SYGVKD. V dropped 8 bases and J dropped 7 bases, with 19 bases sitting between them. This CDR3 has 14 residues.

This clonotype was recorded many times. This chain joins TRBV12-3 or TRBV12-4 and TRBJ1-5, with unresolved D. The V and J ends lost 6 bases and 3 bases respectively, with 12 bases between them. The CDR3 runs 14 residues. Written as DNA, the CDR3 is TGTGCCAGCAGAAACGGGATCCTCAATCAGCCCCAGCATTTT. Amino acid sequence: CASRNGILNQPQHF.

In its sample, this clonotype was seen many times. The chain couples TRBV7-9 to TRBJ1-3; no definite D call. Trimming shortened V by 1 base and J by 0 bases, and 7 bases separated the two germline ends. Germline assignment: CDR1 SEHNR and CDR2 FQNEAQ (reference sequence). The CDR3 has 15 residues. The chain's CDR3 is CASSLEVFSGNTIYF. The CDR3 nucleotides are TGTGCCAGCAGCTTAGAGGTCTTCTCTGGAAACACCATATATTTT.

This clonotype came up many times. The chain joins TRBV20-1 to TRBJ1-2; D is ambiguous. The CDR3 is 15 amino acids. V was shortened by 6 bases and J by 5 bases, with 22 bases between the two germline ends. The germline V gene encodes CDR1 DFQATT and CDR2 SNEGSKA (reference sequence). CDR3 nucleotides: TGCAGTGCCAGACACCAAAGACCGGCGGGGTATGGCTACACCTTC. It specifies CSARHQRPAGYGYTF.

This clonotype was counted at least ten times. This sequence joins TRBV5-1 and TRBJ1-2, with a weak D call TRBD1 (6 bases). Germline-derived CDR1 and CDR2 are SGHRS and YFSETQ. This CDR3 spans 13 amino acids. V was cut by 7 bases and J by 6 bases, with 16 bases left in between. In DNA, the CDR3 is TGCGCCAGCGGACAGATAGCGGAAGATGGCTACACCTTC. Protein: CASGQIAEDGYTF.

At least ten counts were recorded for this clonotype. The rearrangement uses TRBV20-1 and TRBJ2-3; D possibly corresponds to TRBD2 (5 bases). Between the trimmed V and J ends, which lost 6 bases and 1 base, there was a span of 11 bases. The CDR3 is 13 residues long. CDR1 and CDR2 (germline): DFQATT, SNEGSKA (reference sequence). CDR3 DNA sequence: TGCAGTGCCGACTACATGGGCACAGATACGCAGTATTTT. Translating gives CSADYMGTDTQYF.

The sample holds many counts of this clonotype. The rearrangement joins TRBV2 to TRBJ1-1; tentative D call: TRBD1 (5 bases). Trimming shortened V by 5 bases and J by 8 bases, and 12 bases separated the two germline ends. This CDR3 region has 12 residues. Germline values: CDR1 SNHLY, CDR2 FYNNEI. This CDR3 is CASSFGALEAFF. The CDR3 region has the DNA TGTGCCAGCAGTTTCGGGGCATTAGAAGCTTTCTTT.

This clonotype was seen a handful of times. A read error is possible here, since a much larger clone lies one base away. The V call is TRBV5-1, the J call TRBJ2-5; D assignment may be TRBD1 or TRBD2 (5 bases each). The V end was cut by 5 bases, the J end by 12 bases, with 14 bases between. Germline CDR1 and CDR2: SGHRS and YFSETQ. CDR3 length: 11 residues. The CDR3 spells CASRMDGAEYF. The CDR3 DNA reads as TGCGCCAGCAGGATGGACGGGGCCGAGTACTTC. The complete variable domain, with remaining parts taken from reference TRBV5-1 and TRBJ2-5, reads KAGVTQTPRYLIKTRGQQVTLSCSPISGHRSVSWYQQTPGQGLQFLFEYFSETQRNKGNFPGRFSGRQFSNSRSEMNVSTLELGDSALYLCASRMDGAEYFGPGTRLLVL.

This clonotype was observed many times. This chain links TRBV7-2 with TRBJ2-7; D is perhaps TRBD2 (6 bases). Germline lookup yields CDR1 SGHTA and CDR2 FQGNSA. The germline V and J ends were trimmed by 2 bases and 2 bases, with 10 bases remaining between them. The CDR3 totals 14 residues. The CDR3 is CASSLLGGTYEQYF. For the CDR3, the DNA is TGTGCCAGCAGCTTACTGGGGGGTACCTACGAGCAGTACTTC.

To note about this clonotype: The junction and the germline gene differ at one end; a read error may be behind it. The CDR3 DNA reads TGCGCCAGCAGATTGGATAGCTTCGGGGAGACCCAGTACTTC. Translation: CASRLDSFGETQYF. The chain uses TRBV5-1 and TRBJ2-5; D is uncertain. Germline V gene data show CDR1 as SGHRS and CDR2 as YFSETQ. The CDR3 spans 14 residues. Variable domain in full (rest from reference TRBV5-1 and TRBJ2-5): KAGVTQTPRYLIKTRGQQVTLSCSPISGHRSVSWYQQTPGQGLQFLFEYFSETQRNKGNFPGRFSGRQFSNSRSEMNVSTLELGDSALYLCASRLDSFGETQYFGPGTRLLVL.